These 20 T cell receptor beta chains share one sample of origin, sequenced in a study of blood T cell repertoires in COVID-19 (dated by TCRdb to 2018 to 2021). Receptor amplification or capture employed the immunoSEQ multiplex PCR assay. TCRdb's version of the immuneACCESS table is confined to in-frame rearrangements and falls short of the full clone set. An unresolved V gene accounts for under half of the shortfall where checked; the remainder is of unknown origin. Within this sample are about 210,000 clones, with roughly 78% of them counted one time only. The top ten clonotypes cover roughly 12% of the sample. The sample taken for sequencing was peripheral blood. The receptor set was obtained from a woman in her thirties or forties with acute or convalescent COVID-19.

The chain uses TRBV19 and TRBJ1-2; 11 bases are shared with TRBD1. The CDR3 covers 16 residues. V shed 10 bases and J 4 bases; nucleotides not matched to a gene: 14. CDR1 LNHDA and CDR2 SQIVND come from the germline V gene (reference sequence). The CDR3 nucleotides read TGTGCCACTCGGGGAGGACAGGGGGCGAAGCCCTATGGCTACACCTTC. Translating gives CATRGGQGAKPYGYTF. Together with reference TRBV19 and TRBJ1-2, the CDR3 gives the full variable domain: DGGITQSPKYLFRKEGQNVTLSCEQNLNHDAMYWYRQDPGQGLRLIYYSQIVNDFQKGDIAEGYSVSREKKESFPLTVTSAQKNPTAFYLCATRGGQGAKPYGYTFGSGTRLTVV.

The chain is built from TRBV3-1 (or the pseudogene TRBV3-2) and TRBJ2-5; 9 nucleotides align to TRBD2. V lost 0 bases to trimming and J lost 2 bases; unmatched junction nucleotides: 7. The CDR3 loop spans 17 amino acids. In germline, CDR1 is LGHDT, CDR2 YNNKEL (reference sequence). CDR3 bases: TGTGCCAGCAGCCAAGATCTGCTAGCGGGAAGTCAAGAGACCCAGTACTTC. As protein: CASSQDLLAGSQETQYF.

This chain links TRBV5-6 with TRBJ2-1, with D perhaps matching TRBD1 (5 bases). The germline gives CDR1 SGHDT, CDR2 YYEEEE. V was clipped by 2 bases and J by 4 bases, with 10 bases between them. The CDR3 sequence is 14 residues long. DNA for the CDR3: TGTGCCAGCAGCTTTGGGGCAGGGTACAATGAGCAGTTCTTC. Protein: CASSFGAGYNEQFF.

The chain carries TRBV6-5 and TRBJ1-4, with D perhaps TRBD1 (5 bases). V was cut by 5 bases and J by 8 bases, with 15 bases left in between. The CDR3 is 14 amino acids. Germline V gene lookup returns CDR1 MNHEY and CDR2 SVGAGI. The CDR3 DNA reads as TGTGCCAGCAGTCCCTCGGGGGGAGGCGAAAAACTGTTTTTT. Translating it yields CASSPSGGGEKLFF.

This chain links TRBV9 with TRBJ2-7; 8 bases are shared with TRBD1. V was clipped by 2 bases and J by 1 base; unmatched bases: 5. The CDR3 loop spans 15 amino acids. Germline assignment: CDR1 SGDLS and CDR2 YYNGEE. In DNA form, the CDR3 reads TGTGCCAGCAGCGTTGGGACAGGAATTTCCTACGAGCAGTACTTC. This codes for CASSVGTGISYEQYF.

This clone has just one count. The J gene is TRBJ1-2, the V gene TRBV11-2, with a possible D match to TRBD1 (5 bases). Germline CDR1 is SGHAT and CDR2 is FQNNGV. This CDR3 spans 16 amino acids. With 5 bases removed from V and 5 bases from J, the gap between germline ends came to 21 bases. DNA for the CDR3: TGTGCCAGCAGCCATCGGAGGTTGGGGACTGAGTATGGCTACACCTTC. Residues: CASSHRRLGTEYGYTF.

In its sample, this clone was seen a few times. The chain has TRBV11-2 and TRBJ2-7; 7 bases are shared with TRBD2. The trim removed 5 bases at V and 9 bases at J, leaving 10 bases unmatched. The CDR3 runs 13 residues. Germline V lookup: CDR1 SGHAT, CDR2 FQNNGV. CDR3 nucleotide sequence: TGTGCCAGCAGCCATCGGGGGGTAGAGTGGCAGTACTTC. This encodes CASSHRGVEWQYF.

This sequence joins TRBV14 and TRBJ2-7, with 10 bases lining up with TRBD1. Germline-derived CDR1 and CDR2 are SGHDN and FVKESK. The CDR3 covers 13 residues. V lost 5 bases and J lost 3; bases outside the gene matches: 1. Here the CDR3 reads CASSWDRGYEQYF. DNA for the CDR3: TGTGCCAGCAGCTGGGACAGGGGCTACGAGCAGTACTTC.

This clone is a singleton in its sample. CDR3 DNA sequence: TGTGCCAGCAGTTACCTAGGAAATGAAAAACTGTTTTTT. Translated, it gives CASSYLGNEKLFF. The chain has TRBV27 and TRBJ1-4; D ambiguous. The V end was cut by 4 bases, the J end by 5 bases, with 8 bases between. This CDR3 has 13 amino acids. Germline V gene lookup returns CDR1 MNHEY and CDR2 SMNVEV (reference sequence).

The CDR3 reads CASSPSVGGSYEQYF. Here the CDR3 DNA reads TGTGCCAGCAGCCCAAGTGTGGGAGGGTCCTACGAGCAGTACTTC. This sequence joins TRBV6-5 and TRBJ2-7; 7 bases align to TRBD2. CDR3 length equals 15 residues. Losses at the gene ends were 6 bases for V and 1 base for J; bases not matched to a gene: 9. The germline CDR1 and CDR2 sequences are MNHEY and SVGAGI.

The chain combines TRBV7-8 with TRBJ1-2; TRBD1 matches at 7 bases. The ends lost 4 bases at V and 2 bases at J; junction bases unmatched: 10. The CDR3 length is 16 residues. The germline V gene has CDR1 SGHVS and CDR2 FQNEAQ. The CDR3 sequence: CASSSLGGGGNYGYTF. In nucleotides, the CDR3 is TGTGCCAGCAGCTCACTAGGAGGGGGCGGGAACTATGGCTACACCTTC.

J is TRBJ2-1 and V is TRBV12-5; 7 positions agree with TRBD1. The CDR3 totals 13 residues. Germline lookup yields CDR1 LGHNT and CDR2 FRNRAP. The J segment lost 2 bases and the V segment lost 9 bases, leaving 4 bases of the junction unmatched. The CDR3 DNA reads TGTGCTAGCCAGGGGACAGCCTACAATGAGCAGTTCTTC. It codes for CASQGTAYNEQFF.

This clone was picked up a small number of times. The chain couples TRBV3-1 (or the pseudogene TRBV3-2) to TRBJ2-1; D is unresolved. The CDR3 length is 17 residues. Germline V gene sequence: CDR1 LGHDT, CDR2 YNNKEL (reference sequence). V lost 0 bases to trimming and J lost 5 bases, with 17 bases between them. The CDR3 spells CASSQEGLFGRHNEQFF. The CDR3 region has the DNA TGTGCCAGCAGCCAAGAGGGCCTTTTTGGTAGGCACAATGAGCAGTTCTTC.

The rearrangement uses TRBV5-1 and TRBJ1-5; weak D call: TRBD1 (5 bases). This CDR3 comprises 15 residues. Trimming shortened V by 3 bases and J by 5 bases, and 15 bases separated the two germline ends. The germline V gene has CDR1 SGHRS and CDR2 YFSETQ. CDR3 sequence reads: CASSSSGGAHQPQHF. As DNA, the CDR3 is TGCGCCAGCAGCTCCAGCGGGGGTGCGCATCAGCCCCAGCATTTT.

This chain links TRBV10-3 with TRBJ1-4; D is undetermined. The CDR3 covers 12 residues. With 2 bases removed from V and 15 bases from J, the gap between germline ends came to 13 bases. Germline-derived CDR1 and CDR2 are ENHRY and SYGVKD. The CDR3 region is CAISESGKEVFF. The CDR3 region has the DNA TGTGCCATCAGTGAGAGCGGGAAGGAGGTGTTTTTT.

The rearrangement links TRBV19 to TRBJ1-1; D call uncertain. Germline V gene data show CDR1 as LNHDA and CDR2 as SQIVND (reference sequence). The CDR3 sequence is 13 residues long. V gave up 7 bases and J gave up 4 bases, with 13 bases separating them. As DNA, the CDR3 is TGTGCCAGTACTCGAGGGCAGAGCACTGAAGCTTTCTTT. Protein: CASTRGQSTEAFF. The full variable domain, rest sourced from reference TRBV19 and TRBJ1-1, is DGGITQSPKYLFRKEGQNVTLSCEQNLNHDAMYWYRQDPGQGLRLIYYSQIVNDFQKGDIAEGYSVSREKKESFPLTVTSAQKNPTAFYLCASTRGQSTEAFFGQGTRLTVV.

This chain uses TRBV29-1 with TRBJ1-6, with TRBD1 identical over 7 bases. Germline V CDR1 and CDR2: SQVTM, ANQGSEA. CDR3 size: 16 residues. With 4 bases clipped from V and 3 bases from J, the junction kept 9 bases outside the gene matches. CDR3 sequence: CSVVFRGQIYNSPLHF. The CDR3 region has the DNA TGCAGCGTTGTATTTAGGGGACAGATCTATAATTCACCCCTCCACTTT.

This clone has a handful of counts. This chain joins TRBV4-3 and TRBJ1-4; 8 bases are a match to TRBD1. From germline, CDR1 is LGHNA and CDR2 YSLEER. The length of the CDR3 is 19 residues. V lost 2 bases, J lost 4 bases, and 15 bases stayed unmatched. CDR3 sequence: CASSQSVRGRRGGNEKLFF. In DNA, the CDR3 is TGCGCCAGCAGCCAATCTGTCAGGGGGCGCAGGGGGGGTAATGAAAAACTGTTTTTT.

A single count supports this clone. The chain has TRBV9 and TRBJ2-1; weak D call: TRBD2 (6 bases). CDR1 and CDR2 (germline): SGDLS, YYNGEE. Between the trimmed V and J ends, which lost 0 bases and 13 bases, there was a span of 14 bases. This CDR3 spans 13 amino acids. The CDR3 nucleotides read TGTGCCAGCAGCGTAGTGACGCGGGGTGACCAGTTCTTC. As protein: CASSVVTRGDQFF.

The chain employs TRBV5-1 and TRBJ2-1; 10 positions match TRBD1. From germline, CDR1 is SGHRS and CDR2 YFSETQ. V lost 5 bases to trimming and J lost 3 bases; unmatched junction nucleotides: 11. The CDR3 sequence is 17 residues long. The CDR3 protein is CASRPRGGTGVYNEQFF. The CDR3 nucleotides are TGCGCCAGCAGGCCGAGGGGTGGGACAGGGGTCTACAATGAGCAGTTCTTC.